Sequencing of this T cell receptor (beta chain) was carried out in a study of blood T cells in healthy people across ages. The second PCR ran roughly 6 to 11 cycles with a sample-barcoded 5' primer and J-beta primers. MiXCR, applied by TCRdb to the 5' RACE reads, yields one record per CDR3 protein. The repertoire includes 760,000 or so distinct CDR3 sequences, 20% to 25% of them detected once, and 9% to 9.5% sits in the top ten. This clonotype was observed a few times. What it binds is unknown. Whole-study findings and limits: TCR beta diversity per million T cells fell roughly linearly with age.

These data were likewise used in another study, on T cells of mothers and their children. That work contributes: From each mother came over 9 million TCR beta CDR3 reads, and from each child came 3 million to 3.5 million.

The sequencing input was blood. This clonotype originated in a boy aged 5-17 years in good health.

CDR3: CASSTRDRGVETQYF. The CDR3 DNA is TGTGCCAGCAGTACCCGGGACAGGGGGGTAGAGACCCAGTACTTC. V usage is TRBV12-3 or TRBV12-4 and J usage is TRBJ2-5; 11 bases align to TRBD1. J lost 4 bases, V lost 5 bases, and 6 bases had no gene match. CDR3 size: 15 residues.